The next 2 T cell receptor beta chains were all read from a single sample in a study of T-cell memory formation after mild COVID-19. Each CDR3 protein gets one entry after TCRdb re-called the 5' RACE reads with MiXCR. The data show roughly 110,000 distinct CDR3 sequences, about 17% seen once. The sample comprised PBMCs or a T cell subset sorted from them (not recorded which). All receptors come from an adult woman who had mild COVID-19 (a few samples of this study predate the infection). Cell type and time point are not known.

This clonotype was found a few times. The chain joins TRBV3-1 to TRBJ2-1; D is tentatively TRBD1 or TRBD2 (5 bases each). Trimming shortened V by 0 bases and J by 0 bases, and 9 bases separated the two germline ends. Germline values: CDR1 LGHDT, CDR2 YNNKEL (reference sequence). This CDR3 is 16 amino acids long. CDR3 DNA: TGTGCCAGCAGCCAAGACGAGGGGAGCTCCTACAATGAGCAGTTCTTC. Amino acids: CASSQDEGSSYNEQFF.

This clonotype was seen a handful of times. The V gene is TRBV7-9, the J gene TRBJ2-1; D call uncertain. Trimming left V 6 bases short and J 5 bases short, with 20 bases between. CDR3 length: 16 residues. The germline V gene encodes CDR1 SEHNR and CDR2 FQNEAQ (reference sequence). The CDR3 region is CASSFGTLPGHNEQFF. The DNA for the CDR3 is TGTGCCAGCAGTTTTGGAACTCTTCCGGGCCACAATGAGCAGTTCTTC. The entire variable domain, with the rest obtained from reference TRBV7-9 and TRBJ2-1, is as follows: DTGVSQNPRHKITKRGQNVTFRCDPISEHNRLYWYRQTLGQGPEFLTYFQNEAQLEKSRLLSDRFSAERPKGSFSTLEIQRTEQGDSAMYLCASSFGTLPGHNEQFFGPGTRLTVL.